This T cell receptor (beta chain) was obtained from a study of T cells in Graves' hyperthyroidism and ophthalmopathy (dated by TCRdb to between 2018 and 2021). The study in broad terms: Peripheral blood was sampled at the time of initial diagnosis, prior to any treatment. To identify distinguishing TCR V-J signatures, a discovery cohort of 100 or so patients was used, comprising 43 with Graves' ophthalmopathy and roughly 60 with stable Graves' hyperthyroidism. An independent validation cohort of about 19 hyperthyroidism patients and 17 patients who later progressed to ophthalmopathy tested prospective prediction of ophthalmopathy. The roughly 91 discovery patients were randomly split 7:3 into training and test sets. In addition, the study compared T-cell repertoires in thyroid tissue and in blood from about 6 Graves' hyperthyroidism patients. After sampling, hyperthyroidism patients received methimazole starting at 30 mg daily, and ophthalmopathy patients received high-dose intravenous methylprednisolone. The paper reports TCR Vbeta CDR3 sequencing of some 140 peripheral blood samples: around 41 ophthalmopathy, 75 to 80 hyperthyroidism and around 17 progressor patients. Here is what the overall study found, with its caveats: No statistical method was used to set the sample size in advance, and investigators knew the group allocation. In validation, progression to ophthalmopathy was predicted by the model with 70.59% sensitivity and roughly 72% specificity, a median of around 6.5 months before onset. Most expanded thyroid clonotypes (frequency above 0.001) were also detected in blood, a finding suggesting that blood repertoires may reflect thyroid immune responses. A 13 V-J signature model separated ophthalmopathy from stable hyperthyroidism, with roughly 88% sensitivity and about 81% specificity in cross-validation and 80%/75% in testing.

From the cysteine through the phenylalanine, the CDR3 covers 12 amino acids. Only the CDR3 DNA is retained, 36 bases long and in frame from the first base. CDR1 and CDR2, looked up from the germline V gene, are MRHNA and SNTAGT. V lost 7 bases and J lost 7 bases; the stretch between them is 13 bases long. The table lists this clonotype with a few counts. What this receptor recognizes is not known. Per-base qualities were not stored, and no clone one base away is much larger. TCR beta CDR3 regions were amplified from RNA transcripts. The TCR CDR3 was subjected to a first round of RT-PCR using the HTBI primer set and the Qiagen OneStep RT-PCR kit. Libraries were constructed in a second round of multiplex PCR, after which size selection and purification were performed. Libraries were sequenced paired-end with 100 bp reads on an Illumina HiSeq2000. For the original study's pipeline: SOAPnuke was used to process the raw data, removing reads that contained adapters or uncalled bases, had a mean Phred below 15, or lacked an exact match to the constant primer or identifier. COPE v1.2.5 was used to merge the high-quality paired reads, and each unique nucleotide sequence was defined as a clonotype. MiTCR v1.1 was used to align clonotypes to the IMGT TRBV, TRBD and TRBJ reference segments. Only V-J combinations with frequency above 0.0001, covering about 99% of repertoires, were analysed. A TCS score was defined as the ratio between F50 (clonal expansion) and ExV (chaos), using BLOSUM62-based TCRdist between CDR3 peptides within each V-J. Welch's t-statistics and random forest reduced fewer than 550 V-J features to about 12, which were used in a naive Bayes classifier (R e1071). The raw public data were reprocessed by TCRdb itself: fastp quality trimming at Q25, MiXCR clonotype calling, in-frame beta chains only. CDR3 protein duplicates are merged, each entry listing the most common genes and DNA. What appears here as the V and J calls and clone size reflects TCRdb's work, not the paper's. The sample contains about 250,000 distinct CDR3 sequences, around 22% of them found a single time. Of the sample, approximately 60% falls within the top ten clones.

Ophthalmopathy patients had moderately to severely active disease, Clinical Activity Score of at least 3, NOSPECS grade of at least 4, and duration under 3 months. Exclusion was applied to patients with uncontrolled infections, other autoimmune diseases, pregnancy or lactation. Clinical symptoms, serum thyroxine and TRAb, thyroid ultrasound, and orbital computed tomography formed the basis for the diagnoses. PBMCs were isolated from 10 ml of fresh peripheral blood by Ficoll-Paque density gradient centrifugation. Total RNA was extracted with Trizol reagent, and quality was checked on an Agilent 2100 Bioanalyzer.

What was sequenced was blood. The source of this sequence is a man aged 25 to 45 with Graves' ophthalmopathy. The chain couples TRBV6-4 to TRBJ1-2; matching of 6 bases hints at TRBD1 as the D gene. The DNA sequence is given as TGTGCCAGCAAGCAGGGGAACGGTGGCTACACCTTC. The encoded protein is CASKQGNGGYTF.